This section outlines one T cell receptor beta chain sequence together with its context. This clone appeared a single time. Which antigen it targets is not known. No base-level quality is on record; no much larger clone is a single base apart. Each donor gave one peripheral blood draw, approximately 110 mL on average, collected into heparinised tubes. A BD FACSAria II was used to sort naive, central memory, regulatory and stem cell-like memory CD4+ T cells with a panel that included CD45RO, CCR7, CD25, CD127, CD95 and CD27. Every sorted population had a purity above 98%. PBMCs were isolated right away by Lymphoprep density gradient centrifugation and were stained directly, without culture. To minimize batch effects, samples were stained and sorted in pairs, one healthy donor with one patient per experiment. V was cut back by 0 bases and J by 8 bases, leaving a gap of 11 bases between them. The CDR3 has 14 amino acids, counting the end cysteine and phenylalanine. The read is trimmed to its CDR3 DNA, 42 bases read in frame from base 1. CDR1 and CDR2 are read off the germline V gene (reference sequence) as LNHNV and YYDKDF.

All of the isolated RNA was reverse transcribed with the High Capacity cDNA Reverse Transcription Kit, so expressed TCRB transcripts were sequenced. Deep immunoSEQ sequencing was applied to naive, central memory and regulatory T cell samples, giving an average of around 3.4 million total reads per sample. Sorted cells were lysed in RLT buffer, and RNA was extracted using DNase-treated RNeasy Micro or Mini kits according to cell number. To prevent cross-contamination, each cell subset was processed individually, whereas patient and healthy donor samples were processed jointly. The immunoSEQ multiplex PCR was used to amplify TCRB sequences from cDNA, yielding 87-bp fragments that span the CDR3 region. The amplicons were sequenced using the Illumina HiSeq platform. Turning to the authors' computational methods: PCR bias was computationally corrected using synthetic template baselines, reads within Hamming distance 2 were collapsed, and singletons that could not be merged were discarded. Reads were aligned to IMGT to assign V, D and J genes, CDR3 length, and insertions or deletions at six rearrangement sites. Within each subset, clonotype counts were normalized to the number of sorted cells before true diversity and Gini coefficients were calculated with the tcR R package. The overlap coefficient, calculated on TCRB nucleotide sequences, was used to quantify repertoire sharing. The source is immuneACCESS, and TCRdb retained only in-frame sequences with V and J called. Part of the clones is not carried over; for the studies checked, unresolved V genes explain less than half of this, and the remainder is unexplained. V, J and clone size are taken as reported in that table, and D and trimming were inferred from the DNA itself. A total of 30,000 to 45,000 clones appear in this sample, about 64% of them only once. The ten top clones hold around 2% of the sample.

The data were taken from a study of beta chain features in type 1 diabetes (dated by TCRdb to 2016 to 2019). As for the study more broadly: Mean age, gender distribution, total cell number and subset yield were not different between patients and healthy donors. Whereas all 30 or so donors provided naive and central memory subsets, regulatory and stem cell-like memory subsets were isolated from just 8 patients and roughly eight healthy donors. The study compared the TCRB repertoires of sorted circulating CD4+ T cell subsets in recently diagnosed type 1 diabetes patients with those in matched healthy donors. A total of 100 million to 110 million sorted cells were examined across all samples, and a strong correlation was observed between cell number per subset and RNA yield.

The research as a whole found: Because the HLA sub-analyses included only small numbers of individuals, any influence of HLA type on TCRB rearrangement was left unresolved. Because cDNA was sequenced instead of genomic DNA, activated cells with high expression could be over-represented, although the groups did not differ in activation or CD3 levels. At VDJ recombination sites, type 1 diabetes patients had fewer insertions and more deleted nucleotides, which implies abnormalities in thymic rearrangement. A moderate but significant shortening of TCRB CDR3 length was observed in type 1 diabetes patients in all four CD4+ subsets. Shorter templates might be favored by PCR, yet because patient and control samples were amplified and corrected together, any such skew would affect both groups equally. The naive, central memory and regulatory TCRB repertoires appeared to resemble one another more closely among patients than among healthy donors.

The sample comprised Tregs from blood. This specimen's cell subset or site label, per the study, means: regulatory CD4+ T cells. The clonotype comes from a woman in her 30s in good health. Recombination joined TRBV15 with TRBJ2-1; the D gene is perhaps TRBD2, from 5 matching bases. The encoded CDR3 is CATSRDPSGDEQFF. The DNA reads TGTGCCACCAGCAGAGATCCCAGCGGCGATGAGCAGTTCTTC.